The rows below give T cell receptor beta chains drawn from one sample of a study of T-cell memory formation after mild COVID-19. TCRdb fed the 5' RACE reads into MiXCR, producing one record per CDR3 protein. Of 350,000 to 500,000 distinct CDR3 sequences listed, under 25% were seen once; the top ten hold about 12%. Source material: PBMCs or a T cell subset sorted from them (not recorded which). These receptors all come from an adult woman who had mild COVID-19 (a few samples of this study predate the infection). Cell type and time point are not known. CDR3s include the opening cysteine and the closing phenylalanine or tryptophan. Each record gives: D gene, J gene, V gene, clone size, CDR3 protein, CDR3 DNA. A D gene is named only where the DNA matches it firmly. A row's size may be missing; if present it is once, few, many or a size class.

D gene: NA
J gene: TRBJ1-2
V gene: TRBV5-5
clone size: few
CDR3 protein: CASSLEGTNYGYTF
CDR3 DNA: TGTGCCAGCAGCTTGGAGGGTACCAACTATGGCTACACCTTC

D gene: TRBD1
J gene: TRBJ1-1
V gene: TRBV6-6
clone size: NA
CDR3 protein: CASSYRTGGSEAFF
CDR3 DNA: TGTGCCAGCAGTTACCGGACAGGGGGCTCAGAAGCTTTCTTT

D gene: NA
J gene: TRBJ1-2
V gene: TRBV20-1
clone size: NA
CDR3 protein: CSAPKGGRAWGYTF
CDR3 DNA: TGCAGTGCTCCGAAGGGTGGCAGGGCATGGGGCTACACCTTC

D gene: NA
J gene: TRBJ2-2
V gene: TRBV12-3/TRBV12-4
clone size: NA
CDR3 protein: CASSLSGPVTGELFF
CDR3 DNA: TGTGCCAGCAGTTTAAGCGGGCCGGTCACCGGGGAGCTGTTTTTT

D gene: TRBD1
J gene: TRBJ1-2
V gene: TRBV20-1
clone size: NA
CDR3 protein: CSARPGTGERYGYTF
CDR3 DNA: TGCAGTGCTAGACCGGGGACAGGGGAACGGTATGGCTACACCTTC

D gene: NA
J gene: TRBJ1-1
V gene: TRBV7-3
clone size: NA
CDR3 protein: CASSPQGGVTEAFF
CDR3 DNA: TGTGCCAGCAGCCCCCAGGGTGGGGTCACTGAAGCTTTCTTT

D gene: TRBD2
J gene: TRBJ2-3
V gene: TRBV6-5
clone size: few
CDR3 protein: CASSVLAGVGDTQYF
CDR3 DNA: TGTGCCAGCAGTGTACTAGCGGGCGTTGGGGATACGCAGTATTTT

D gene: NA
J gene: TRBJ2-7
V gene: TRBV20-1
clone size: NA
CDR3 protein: CSVGPPYEQYF
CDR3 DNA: TGCAGTGTTGGTCCACCCTACGAGCAGTACTTC

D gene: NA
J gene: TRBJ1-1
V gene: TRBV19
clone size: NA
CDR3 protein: CASSIGPGKGNTEAFF
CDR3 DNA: TGTGCCAGTAGTATAGGGCCAGGGAAGGGGAACACTGAAGCTTTCTTT

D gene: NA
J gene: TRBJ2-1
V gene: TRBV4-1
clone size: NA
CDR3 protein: CASSQDRWPASEQFF
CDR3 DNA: TGCGCCAGCAGCCAAGATCGCTGGCCTGCTTCTGAGCAGTTCTTC

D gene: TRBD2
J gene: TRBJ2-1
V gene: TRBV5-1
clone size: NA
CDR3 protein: CASSLLGLAGGYEQFF
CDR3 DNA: TGCGCCAGCAGCTTGTTGGGGCTAGCGGGAGGGTATGAGCAGTTCTTC

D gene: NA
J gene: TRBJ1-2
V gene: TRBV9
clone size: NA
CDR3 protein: CASSPRQNYGYTF
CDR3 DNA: TGTGCCAGCAGCCCCCGACAGAACTATGGCTACACCTTC

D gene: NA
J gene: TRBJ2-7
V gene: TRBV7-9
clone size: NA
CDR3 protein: CASSPVDEQYF
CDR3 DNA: TGTGCCAGCAGCCCTGTTGACGAGCAGTACTTC

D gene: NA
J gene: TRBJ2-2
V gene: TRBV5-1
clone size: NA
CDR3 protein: CASSLLAGETGELFF
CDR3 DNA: TGCGCCAGCAGCTTACTAGCAGGGGAAACCGGGGAGCTGTTTTTT

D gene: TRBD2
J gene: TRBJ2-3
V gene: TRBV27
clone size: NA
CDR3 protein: CASTDLQGLAGLHTQYF
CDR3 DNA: TGTGCCAGCACCGACCTCCAGGGACTAGCGGGGCTCCATACGCAGTATTTT

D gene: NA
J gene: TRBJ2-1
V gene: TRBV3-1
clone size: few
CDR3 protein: CASSQDQGYNEQFF
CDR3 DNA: TGTGCCAGCAGCCAAGATCAGGGGTACAATGAGCAGTTCTTC

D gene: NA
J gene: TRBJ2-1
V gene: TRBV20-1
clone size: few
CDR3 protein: CSARENLWEQFF
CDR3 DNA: TGCAGTGCTAGAGAGAACTTATGGGAGCAGTTCTTC

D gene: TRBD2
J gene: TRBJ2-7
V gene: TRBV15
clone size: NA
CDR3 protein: CATSREVGGLAGRSYEQYF
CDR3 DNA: TGTGCCACCAGCAGAGAGGTGGGTGGTCTAGCGGGTCGCTCCTACGAGCAGTACTTC

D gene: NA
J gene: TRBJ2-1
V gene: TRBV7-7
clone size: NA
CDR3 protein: CASSTGLLNVEQFF
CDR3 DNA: TGTGCCAGCAGCACGGGACTCCTCAACGTAGAGCAGTTCTTC

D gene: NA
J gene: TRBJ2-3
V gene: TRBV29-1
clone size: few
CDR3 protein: CSVEGIPTDTQYF
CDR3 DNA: TGCAGCGTTGAAGGGATCCCGACGGATACGCAGTATTTT

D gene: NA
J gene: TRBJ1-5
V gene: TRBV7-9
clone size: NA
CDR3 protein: CASSLGVREQPQHF
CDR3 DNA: TGTGCCAGCAGCTTAGGAGTTCGGGAACAGCCCCAGCATTTT

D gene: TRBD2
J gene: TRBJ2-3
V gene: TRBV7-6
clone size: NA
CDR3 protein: CASSTWTSGRDSTDTQYF
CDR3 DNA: TGTGCCAGCAGCACCTGGACTAGCGGGAGGGACTCCACAGATACGCAGTATTTT

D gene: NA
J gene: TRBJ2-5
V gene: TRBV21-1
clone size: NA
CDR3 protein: CASSKAYRGRETQYF
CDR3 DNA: TGTGCCAGCAGCAAAGCATACAGGGGGCGTGAGACCCAGTACTTC

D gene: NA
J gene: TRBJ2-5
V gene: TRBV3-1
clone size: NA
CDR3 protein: CASSKTRSFQETQYF
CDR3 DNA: TGTGCCAGCAGCAAGACAAGGTCCTTCCAAGAGACCCAGTACTTC

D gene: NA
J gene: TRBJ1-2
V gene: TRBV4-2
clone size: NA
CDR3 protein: CASSQSDYGYTF
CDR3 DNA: TGTGCCAGCAGCCAATCAGACTATGGCTACACCTTC

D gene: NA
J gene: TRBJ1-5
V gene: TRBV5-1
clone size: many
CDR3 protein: CASSLDGAISNQPQHF
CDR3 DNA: TGCGCCAGCAGCTTGGACGGAGCCATTAGCAATCAGCCCCAGCATTTT

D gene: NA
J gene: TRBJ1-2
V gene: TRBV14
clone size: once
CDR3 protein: CASSQDNNYGYTF
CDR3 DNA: TGTGCCAGCAGCCAAGACAATAACTATGGCTACACCTTC

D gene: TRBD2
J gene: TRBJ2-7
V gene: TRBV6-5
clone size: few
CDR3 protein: CASSPSGTGIDEQYF
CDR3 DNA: TGTGCCAGCAGTCCTAGCGGCACGGGGATCGACGAGCAGTACTTC

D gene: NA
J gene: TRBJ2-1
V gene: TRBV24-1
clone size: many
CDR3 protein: CATSAPDSSSYNEQFF
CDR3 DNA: TGTGCCACCAGTGCCCCGGACTCCTCCTCCTACAATGAGCAGTTCTTC

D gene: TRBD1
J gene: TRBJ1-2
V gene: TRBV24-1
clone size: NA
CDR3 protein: CATSRTGGHGYTF
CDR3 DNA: TGTGCCACCAGCCGAACAGGGGGTCACGGCTACACCTTC

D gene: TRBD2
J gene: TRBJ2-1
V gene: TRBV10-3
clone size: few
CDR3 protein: CAIRAGTTDEQFF
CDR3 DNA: TGTGCCATCAGAGCCGGGACTACCGATGAGCAGTTCTTC

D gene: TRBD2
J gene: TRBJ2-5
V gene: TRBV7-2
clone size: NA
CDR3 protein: CASSLQREEETQYF
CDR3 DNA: TGTGCCAGCAGCTTACAACGGGAGGAAGAGACCCAGTACTTC

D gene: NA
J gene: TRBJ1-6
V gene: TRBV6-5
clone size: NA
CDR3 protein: CASSYSGRDSPLHF
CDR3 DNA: TGTGCCAGCAGTTACTCAGGCAGGGATTCACCCCTCCACTTT

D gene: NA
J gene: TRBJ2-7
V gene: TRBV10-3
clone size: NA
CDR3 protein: CAISARQEQYF
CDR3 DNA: TGTGCCATCAGTGCCCGACAGGAGCAGTACTTC

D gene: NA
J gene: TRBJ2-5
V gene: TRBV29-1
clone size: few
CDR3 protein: CSVEVSDRTEETQYF
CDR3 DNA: TGCAGCGTTGAAGTGTCCGACAGAACTGAAGAGACCCAGTACTTC

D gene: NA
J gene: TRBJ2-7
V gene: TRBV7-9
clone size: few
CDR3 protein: CASSTQGASSYEQYF
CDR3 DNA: TGTGCCAGCAGCACCCAGGGCGCTAGCTCCTACGAGCAGTACTTC

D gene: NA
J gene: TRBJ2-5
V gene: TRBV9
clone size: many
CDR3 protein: CASRGDEETQYF
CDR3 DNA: TGTGCCAGCAGGGGCGATGAAGAGACCCAGTACTTC

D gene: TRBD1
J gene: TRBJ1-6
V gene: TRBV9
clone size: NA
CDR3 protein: CASSPGDSSFLSSPLHF
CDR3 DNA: TGTGCCAGCAGCCCTGGGGACAGTAGTTTTCTCTCTTCACCCCTCCACTTT

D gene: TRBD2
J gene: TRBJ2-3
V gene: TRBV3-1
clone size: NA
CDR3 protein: CASSRPVGRAKDTQYF
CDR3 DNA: TGTGCCAGCAGCCGCCCTGTCGGGAGGGCCAAAGATACGCAGTATTTT

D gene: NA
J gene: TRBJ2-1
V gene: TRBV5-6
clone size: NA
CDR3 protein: CASSQLSSYNEQFF
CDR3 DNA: TGTGCCAGCAGCCAGTTGAGCTCCTACAATGAGCAGTTCTTC

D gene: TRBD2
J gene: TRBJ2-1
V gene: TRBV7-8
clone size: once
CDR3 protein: CASSPSSGSHYEQFF
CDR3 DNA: TGTGCCAGCAGCCCGTCTAGCGGGAGTCATTATGAGCAGTTCTTC

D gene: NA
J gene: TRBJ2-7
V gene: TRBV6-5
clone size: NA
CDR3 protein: CASSRGWGSYEQYF
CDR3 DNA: TGTGCCAGCAGCCGCGGTTGGGGGAGCTACGAGCAGTACTTC

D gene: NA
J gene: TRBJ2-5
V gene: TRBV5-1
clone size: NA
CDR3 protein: CASSLGGLEETQYF
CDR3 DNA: TGCGCCAGCAGCTTAGGGGGTTTGGAGGAGACCCAGTACTTC

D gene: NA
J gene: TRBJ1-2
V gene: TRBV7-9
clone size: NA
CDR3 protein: CASSLRVNYGYTF
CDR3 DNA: TGTGCCAGCAGCTTAAGGGTTAACTATGGCTACACCTTC

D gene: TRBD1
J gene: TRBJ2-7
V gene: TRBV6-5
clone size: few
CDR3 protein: CASRQDRGLNEQYF
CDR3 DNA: TGTGCCAGCAGACAGGACAGGGGGTTAAACGAGCAGTACTTC

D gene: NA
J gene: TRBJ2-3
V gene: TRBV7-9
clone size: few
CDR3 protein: CASSPRGGGPSTDTQYF
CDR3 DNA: TGTGCCAGCAGCCCCCGAGGCGGGGGCCCTAGCACAGATACGCAGTATTTT

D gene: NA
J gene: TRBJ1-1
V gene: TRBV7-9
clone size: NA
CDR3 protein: CASSFAGANTEAFF
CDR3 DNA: TGTGCCAGCAGCTTCGCCGGAGCGAACACTGAAGCTTTCTTT

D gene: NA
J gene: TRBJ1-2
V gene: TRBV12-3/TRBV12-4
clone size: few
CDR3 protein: CASSFVGRGIYGYTF
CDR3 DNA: TGTGCCAGCAGTTTCGTGGGCAGGGGAATCTATGGCTACACCTTC

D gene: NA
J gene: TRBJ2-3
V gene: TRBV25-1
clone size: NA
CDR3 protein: CASSEGTGLSSSTDTQYF
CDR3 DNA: TGTGCCAGCAGTGAGGGGACTGGTTTATCATCTAGCACAGATACGCAGTATTTT

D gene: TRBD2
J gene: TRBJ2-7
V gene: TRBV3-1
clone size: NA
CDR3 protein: CASRPSGGRAYEQYF
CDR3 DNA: TGTGCCAGCAGACCCAGCGGGGGGCGAGCCTACGAGCAGTACTTC

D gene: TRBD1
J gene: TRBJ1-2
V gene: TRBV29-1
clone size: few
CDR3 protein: CSVTGGANYGYTF
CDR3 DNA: TGCAGCGTGACAGGGGGCGCGAACTATGGCTACACCTTC

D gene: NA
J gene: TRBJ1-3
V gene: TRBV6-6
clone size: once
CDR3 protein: CASSAPLGNTIYF
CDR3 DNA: TGTGCCAGCAGCGCTCCGCTTGGAAACACCATATATTTT

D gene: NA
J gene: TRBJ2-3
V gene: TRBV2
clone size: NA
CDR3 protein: CASSSDVASTDTQYF
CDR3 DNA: TGTGCCAGCAGTTCCGACGTAGCTAGCACAGATACGCAGTATTTT

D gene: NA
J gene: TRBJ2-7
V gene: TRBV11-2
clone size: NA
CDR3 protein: CASSFSDGSYEQYF
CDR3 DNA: TGTGCCAGCAGCTTTTCGGACGGATCCTACGAGCAGTACTTC

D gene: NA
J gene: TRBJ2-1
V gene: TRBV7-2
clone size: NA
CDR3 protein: CASSPVGLQSNEQFF
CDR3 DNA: TGTGCCAGCAGCCCGGTGGGACTTCAATCTAATGAGCAGTTCTTC

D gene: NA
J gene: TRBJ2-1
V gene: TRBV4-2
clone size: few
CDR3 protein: CASSSTEGDEQFF
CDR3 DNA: TGTGCCAGCAGCTCTACCGAAGGGGATGAGCAGTTCTTC

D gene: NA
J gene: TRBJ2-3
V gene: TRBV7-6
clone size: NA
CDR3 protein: CASSQRGLGTQYF
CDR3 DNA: TGTGCCAGCAGCCAACGGGGCCTGGGAACGCAGTATTTT

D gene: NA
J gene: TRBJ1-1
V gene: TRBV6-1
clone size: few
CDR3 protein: CASSRASVIGQRAFF
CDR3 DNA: TGTGCCAGCAGCCGAGCCAGTGTGATAGGCCAGCGGGCTTTCTTT

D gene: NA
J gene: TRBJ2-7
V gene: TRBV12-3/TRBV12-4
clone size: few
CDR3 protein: CASRGSSDSYEQYF
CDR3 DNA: TGTGCCAGCAGGGGGTCTAGCGACTCCTACGAGCAGTACTTC